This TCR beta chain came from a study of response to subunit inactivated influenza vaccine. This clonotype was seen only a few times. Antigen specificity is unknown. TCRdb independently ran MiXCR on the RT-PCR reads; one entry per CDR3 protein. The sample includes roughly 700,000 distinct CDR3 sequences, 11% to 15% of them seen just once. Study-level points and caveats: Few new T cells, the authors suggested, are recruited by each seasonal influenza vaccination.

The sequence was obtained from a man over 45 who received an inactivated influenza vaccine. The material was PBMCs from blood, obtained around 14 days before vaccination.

The CDR3 coding sequence is TGCGCCAGCAGCTTGGGAGCGGGAGTCGGAGAGACCCAGTACTTC. This translates into CASSLGAGVGETQYF. V is TRBV5-1 and J is TRBJ2-5; 8 bases fit TRBD2. V trimming: 0 bases; J trimming: 4 bases; junction bases outside the gene matches: 5. The germline gives CDR1 SGHRS, CDR2 YFSETQ. This CDR3 contains 15 residues.